This T cell receptor (beta chain) originates from a study of low-dose radiotherapy and immunotherapy resistance in tumors. Sample time point: before trial treatment. This clonotype was counted only a few times. Germline V CDR1 and CDR2: PRHDT, FYEKMQ (reference sequence). Between the trimmed V and J ends, which lost 5 bases and 4 bases, there was a span of 24 bases. CDR3 length: 19 amino acids. Primers used for first-strand cDNA, a TRAV- and TRBV-specific set, covered both alpha and beta chains. Using a constant-region primer together with a V-primer adapter, TCRs were subjected to around 22 PCR cycles of amplification. Via MiXCR, TCRdb re-called the reads, giving one row per CDR3 protein. This table has 54,000 or so distinct CDR3 sequences, approximately 26% appearing once.

The TCR comes from a male donor with prostate cancer. The V gene is TRBV13, the J gene TRBJ2-6; possibly TRBD1 or TRBD2 for D (6 bases each). Source: PBMCs, taken before treatment. The CDR3 bases are TGTGCCAGCAGCAATTTCGACAGGCGGCCGGGGGCAGGGGCCAACGTCCTGACTTTC. Encoded protein: CASSNFDRRPGAGANVLTF.